The 30 T cell receptor beta chains below come from one sample, sequenced in a study of CD8+ T cells in alopecia areata. Treatment in this sample: oral pan-JAK inhibitor, 5-10 mg twice daily. As the sequencing template, cDNA was produced by extracting RNA and reverse transcribing it. TCRdb keeps only in-frame clones here, not all; method: immunoSEQ multiplex PCR. The table records 200,000 to 250,000 clones, around 65% of them present only once. The material was CD4+ T cells sorted from blood, obtained at week 44, from a patient treated with tofacitinib. Receptor source: a human donor with alopecia areata.

The V and J genes are TRBV9 and TRBJ1-5; 7 positions agree with TRBD1. Per the germline V gene, CDR1 is SGDLS and CDR2 is YYNGEE. Germline trimming cut 5 bases from V and 0 bases from J; bases unmatched to any gene: 5. The CDR3 contains 15 residues. The CDR3 sequence: CASSTGAASNQPQHF. CDR3 DNA: TGTGCCAGCAGTACAGGGGCCGCTAGCAATCAGCCCCAGCATTTT.

A few counts support this clone. The genes are TRBV2 and TRBJ2-5, with 7 bases that match TRBD1. Germline V gene sequence: CDR1 SNHLY, CDR2 FYNNEI. The CDR3 covers 15 residues. The V gene end was trimmed by 6 bases and the J gene end by 4 bases; junction bases not matched to a gene: 11. The CDR3 sequence is CASSVRQGDGETQYF. CDR3 sequence (DNA): TGTGCCAGCAGCGTAAGACAGGGAGACGGAGAGACCCAGTACTTC.

The chain carries TRBV27 and TRBJ2-1; D is possibly TRBD1 (5 bases). Looked up from germline, CDR1 is MNHEY and CDR2 is SMNVEV (reference sequence). The V end was cut by 3 bases, the J end by 2 bases, with 11 bases between. This CDR3 spans 15 amino acids. CDR3 nucleotides: TGTGCCAGCAGTTTGAGACAGCAAACCTACAATGAGCAGTTCTTC. This translates into CASSLRQQTYNEQFF.

This sequence joins TRBV29-1 and TRBJ1-2, with unresolved D. CDR1 SQVTM and CDR2 ANQGSEA come from the germline V gene. The CDR3 extends over 12 amino acids. With 6 bases removed from V and 8 bases from J, the gap between germline ends came to 16 bases. This CDR3 reads CSVETAGWGYTF. The CDR3 nucleotides read TGCAGCGTGGAAACAGCGGGGTGGGGCTACACCTTC.

CDR3 in DNA: TGTGCCAGCAGCTTAGGGGGGTTCACTGAAGCTTTCTTT. It encodes CASSLGGFTEAFF. The chain combines TRBV7-2 with TRBJ1-1, with a weak D call TRBD1 (5 bases). Germline CDR1 is SGHTA and CDR2 is FQGNSA. This CDR3 region has 13 residues. Trimming left V 1 base short and J 4 bases short, with 7 bases between.

V usage is TRBV6-1 and J usage is TRBJ2-7, with D perhaps matching TRBD2 (5 bases). The CDR3 length is 13 residues. Per the germline V gene, CDR1 is MNHNS and CDR2 is SASEGT. V lost 8 bases and J 5 bases, leaving 16 bases between the germline ends. CDR3 coding DNA: TGTGCCAGCTTTTGGGAGACCTCGAACGAGCAGTACTTC. Protein product: CASFWETSNEQYF.

CDR3 region: CASSLEALAGRQFF. As DNA, the CDR3 is TGTGCCAGCAGCTTAGAAGCACTAGCGGGGCGGCAGTTCTTC. This chain uses TRBV7-2 with TRBJ2-1, with TRBD2 matching over 10 bases. This CDR3 spans 14 amino acids. The germline gives CDR1 SGHTA, CDR2 FQGNSA. Trimming at V came to 1 base and at J to 12 bases, leaving 6 bases not matched to a gene.

The V gene is TRBV6-6, the J gene TRBJ2-5; possibly TRBD1 for D (5 bases). Trimming took off 2 bases at V and 1 base at J, with 8 bases between the two ends. CDR1 is MNHNY and CDR2 is SVGAGI in the germline V gene (reference sequence). The CDR3 length is 14 residues. In nucleotides, the CDR3 is TGTGCCAGCAGTTACGGTCAGGGCCAAGAGACCCAGTACTTC. Encoded protein: CASSYGQGQETQYF.

This chain connects TRBV6-1 to TRBJ1-5, with D uncertain. Germline-derived CDR1 and CDR2 are MNHNS and SASEGT. The CDR3 totals 14 residues. V gave up 6 bases and J gave up 4 bases, with 13 bases separating them. CDR3 residues: CASRLGTSNQPQHF. The DNA for the CDR3 is TGTGCCAGCAGATTGGGCACATCTAATCAGCCCCAGCATTTT.

The rearrangement uses TRBV11-2 and TRBJ2-5; TRBD2 might be the D (6 bases). Trimming stripped 5 bases from V and 10 bases from J, with 26 bases between. This CDR3 contains 16 residues. Germline V CDR1 and CDR2: SGHAT, FQNNGV. The CDR3 DNA follows: TGTGCCAGCAGCCCACGATCGGGACTCCTGATATGGGGCCAGTACTTC. Translated, it gives CASSPRSGLLIWGQYF. Based on the CDR3 plus reference TRBV11-2 and TRBJ2-5, the full variable domain is EAGVAQSPRYKIIEKRQSVAFWCNPISGHATLYWYQQILGQGPKLLIQFQNNGVVDDSQLPKDRFSAERLKGVDSTLKIQPAKLEDSAVYLCASSPRSGLLIWGQYFGPGTRLLVL.

The chain couples TRBV4-3 to TRBJ1-4; no firm D call. Trimming cost V 1 base and J 0 bases, with 12 bases left between them. The CDR3 totals 17 residues. Germline CDR1 reads LGHNA; CDR2 reads YSLEER. The DNA of the CDR3 is TGCGCCAGCAGCCAAGGCCGAAGCTCCGCAACTAATGAAAAACTGTTTTTT. Translated, it gives CASSQGRSSATNEKLFF.

This rearrangement joins TRBV11-1 to TRBJ2-1; D is tentatively TRBD1 or TRBD2 (5 bases each). Germline assignment: CDR1 SGHAT and CDR2 FQDESV (reference sequence). The V and J ends lost 0 bases and 10 bases respectively, with 13 bases between them. The CDR3 is 14 amino acids. CDR3 coding DNA: TGTGCCAGCAGCTTAGCTATGGGACCGACAGAGCAGTTCTTC. Its protein is CASSLAMGPTEQFF.

This clone was seen a few times. The chain recombines TRBV6-1 with TRBJ2-5; D not resolved. Germline values: CDR1 MNHNS, CDR2 SASEGT. The CDR3 totals 15 residues. V lost 2 bases to trimming and J lost 5 bases, with 15 bases between them. The CDR3 sequence is CASSESVILLETQYF. The CDR3 DNA is TGTGCCAGCAGTGAAAGCGTGATACTTCTGGAGACCCAGTACTTC.

The genes are TRBV2 and TRBJ1-6; D may be TRBD1 (5 bases). Germline V gene sequence: CDR1 SNHLY, CDR2 FYNNEI. With 4 bases removed from V and 11 bases from J, the gap between germline ends came to 15 bases. CDR3 length equals 14 residues. CDR3 DNA: TGTGCCAGCAGTGTTGGGGCACTCAATACACCCCTCCACTTT. Translated: CASSVGALNTPLHF.

V gene TRBV4-3 combines with J gene TRBJ2-3; 12 positions match TRBD2. Losses at the gene ends were 3 bases for V and 6 bases for J; bases not matched to a gene: 7. The CDR3 has 16 residues. CDR1 and CDR2 (germline): LGHNA, YSLEER. The CDR3 here is CASSQWTSGAADTQYF. The CDR3 DNA reads TGCGCCAGCAGCCAGTGGACTAGCGGGGCGGCGGATACGCAGTATTTT.

The rearrangement links TRBV29-1 to TRBJ2-2, with no clear D. Deletions cut 8 bases from V and 6 bases from J, with 13 bases between. The CDR3 runs to 12 residues. CDR1 and CDR2 from the germline V gene are SQVTM and ANQGSEA. The CDR3 nucleotides are TGCAGCTCCAGTCATGGGGCCGGGGAGCTGTTTTTT. Translation gives CSSSHGAGELFF.

The rearrangement links TRBV30 to TRBJ1-2; D gene ambiguous. Trimming took off 1 base at V and 6 bases at J, with 9 bases between the two ends. Per the germline V gene, CDR1 is GTSNPN and CDR2 is SVGIG (reference sequence). The CDR3 extends over 12 amino acids. Here the CDR3 DNA reads TGTGCCTGGAGTGGAGGGTTCGATGGCTACACCTTC. It is translated as CAWSGGFDGYTF.

This chain's CDR3 is CASSVISGHTDTQYF. Here the CDR3 DNA reads TGTGCCAGCAGCGTAATCAGCGGTCACACAGATACGCAGTATTTT. The chain has TRBV9 and TRBJ2-3, with a weak D call TRBD2 (5 bases). Germline V gene lookup returns CDR1 SGDLS and CDR2 YYNGEE. The V gene lost 1 base and the J gene lost 2 bases, with 11 bases spanning the gap. This CDR3 has 15 amino acids.

This chain joins TRBV5-1 and TRBJ1-1, with D hard to call. Trimming took off 4 bases at V and 1 base at J, with 11 bases between the two ends. The CDR3 covers 14 residues. Germline loops: CDR1 SGHRS, CDR2 YFSETQ. As DNA, the CDR3 is TGCGCCAGCAGCCGCATGGACCCGAACACTGAAGCTTTCTTT. Its translation is CASSRMDPNTEAFF.

This clone was seen a few times. The gene calls are TRBV29-1 and TRBJ2-7; the match to TRBD1 covers 10 bases. CDR1 and CDR2 from the germline V gene are SQVTM and ANQGSEA. V lost 7 bases and J lost 2; bases outside the gene matches: 8. This CDR3 spans 14 amino acids. CDR3 residues: CSAQLDRGPYEQYF. CDR3 coding DNA: TGCAGCGCCCAACTCGACAGGGGGCCCTACGAGCAGTACTTC.

CDR3 amino acids: CSVVSLPKNTEAFF. CDR3 DNA sequence: TGCAGCGTTGTTTCTTTACCTAAGAACACTGAAGCTTTCTTT. The chain has TRBV29-1 and TRBJ1-1; D is ambiguous. Germline CDR1 reads SQVTM; CDR2 reads ANQGSEA. Trimming removed 4 bases at V and 1 base at J, with 13 bases between. CDR3 length equals 14 residues.

This clone was counted a few times. J is TRBJ2-1 and V is TRBV7-2, with D possibly being TRBD1 (5 bases). The CDR3 contains 15 residues. The V end was cut by 7 bases, the J end by 3 bases, with 16 bases between. Germline assignment: CDR1 SGHTA and CDR2 FQGNSA. The CDR3 spells CASTLGVVRYNEQFF. The CDR3 region has the DNA TGTGCCAGCACCCTAGGGGTTGTGCGCTACAATGAGCAGTTCTTC.

The V gene is TRBV25-1, the J gene TRBJ2-1; D perhaps matches TRBD2 (6 bases). Germline CDR1 reads MGHDK; CDR2 reads SYGVNS. This CDR3 is 14 amino acids long. V dropped 8 bases and J dropped 6 bases, with 17 bases sitting between them. CDR3 sequence (DNA): TGTGCCAGCGGGGCACAACCCGGGGGCAATGAGCAGTTCTTC. Its protein product is CASGAQPGGNEQFF.

The genes are TRBV27 and TRBJ1-6; possible D gene TRBD1, 5 bases. The V gene lost 3 bases and the J gene lost 7 bases, with 10 bases spanning the gap. Germline CDR1 MNHEY, CDR2 SMNVEV (reference sequence). The CDR3 has 14 amino acids. CDR3 DNA sequence: TGTGCCAGCAGTTTGACCGGGGACAATTCACCCCTCCACTTT. Amino acid sequence: CASSLTGDNSPLHF.

The chain recombines TRBV30 with TRBJ2-1; D gene ambiguous. This CDR3 region has 11 residues. Germline V gene data show CDR1 as GTSNPN and CDR2 as SVGIG (reference sequence). With 5 bases removed from V and 4 bases from J, the gap between germline ends came to 6 bases. The CDR3, as DNA: TGTGCCTGGGAAGAATACAATGAGCAGTTCTTC. Protein: CAWEEYNEQFF.

The V and J genes are TRBV29-1 and TRBJ2-1; 9 bases agree with TRBD2. Germline assignment: CDR1 SQVTM and CDR2 ANQGSEA. The length of the CDR3 is 13 residues. CDR3 protein: CAHQGGGVDEQFF. The CDR3 coding sequence is TGCGCTCACCAGGGCGGGGGGGTAGATGAGCAGTTCTTC.

This chain uses TRBV2 with TRBJ2-5; 9 bases map to TRBD1. Per the germline V gene, CDR1 is SNHLY and CDR2 is FYNNEI. The CDR3 consists of 13 residues. The V segment lost 4 bases and the J segment 7 bases; nucleotides outside the gene matches: 4. The CDR3 nucleotides read TGTGCCAGCAGTGGCCGGGACAGGGCGACCCAGTACTTC. Its translation is CASSGRDRATQYF.

This clone was recorded at least ten times. This chain links TRBV11-3 with TRBJ1-2; D unresolved. The germline CDR1 and CDR2 sequences are SGHNT and YENEEA. This CDR3 region has 13 residues. V was pared by 4 bases and J by 8 bases, with 14 bases between. CDR3 loop: CASSYSGLQGYTF. CDR3 nucleotides: TGTGCCAGCAGCTACTCGGGGTTGCAAGGCTACACCTTC.

J is TRBJ2-7 and V is TRBV29-1; D perhaps matches TRBD1 (5 bases). CDR1 SQVTM and CDR2 ANQGSEA come from the germline V gene. The CDR3 spans 12 residues. V dropped 5 bases and J dropped 3 bases, with 11 bases sitting between them. CDR3 residues: CSVRDSLYEQYF. The CDR3 coding sequence is TGCAGCGTTCGAGACAGTCTCTACGAGCAGTACTTC.

The chain links TRBV11-2 to TRBJ2-7; 10 positions match TRBD2. Looked up from germline, CDR1 is SGHAT and CDR2 is FQNNGV. This CDR3 is built from 14 residues. The J segment lost 7 bases and the V segment lost 0 bases, leaving 3 bases of the junction unmatched. As DNA, the CDR3 is TGTGCCAGCAGCTTAGAGCTTAGCGGGGGGGAGCAGTACTTC. It specifies CASSLELSGGEQYF.